A single sample is the source of the 12 T cell receptor beta chains below, sequenced in a study of blood T cell repertoires in COVID-19. Here immunoSEQ multiplex PCR was the method, and the copy in TCRdb shows in-frame clones only, minus some. Of about 360,000 clones in the sample, approximately 86% were seen once. Source material: peripheral blood. The origin of the receptors is a woman aged 55-70 years with COVID-19, enrolled during active disease.

In this sample, this clone turned up a few times. The V call is TRBV5-4, the J call TRBJ1-2; 9 bases map to TRBD1. Germline assignment: CDR1 SGHNT and CDR2 YYREEE (reference sequence). V lost 4 bases, J lost 6 bases, and 10 bases stayed unmatched. The CDR3 has 15 amino acids. CDR3 amino acids: CASSGPGQGMDGYTF. CDR3 DNA sequence: TGTGCCAGCAGCGGGCCGGGACAGGGAATGGATGGCTACACCTTC.

The chain is built from TRBV21-1 and TRBJ2-6; the D segment call TRBD1 is taken from the table without a DNA check. TRBV21-1 is noted as a pseudogene. The CDR3 totals 18 residues. The CDR3 DNA reads TGTGCCAGCAGCAAAGGGCAGGGGTATTCCTCTGGGGCCAACGTCCTGACTTTC. Translating it yields CASSKGQGYSSGANVLTF.

This CDR3 reads CASTPGLAGISYNEQFF. Here the CDR3 DNA reads TGTGCCAGCACCCCCGGACTAGCGGGGATCTCCTACAATGAGCAGTTCTTC. The chain carries TRBV27 and TRBJ2-1; 12 positions match TRBD2. The CDR3 is 17 amino acids. CDR1 is MNHEY and CDR2 is SMNVEV in the germline V gene (reference sequence). V was clipped by 7 bases and J by 0 bases; unmatched bases: 7.

The gene calls are TRBV19 and TRBJ2-1; D might be TRBD2 (6 bases). Germline CDR1 LNHDA, CDR2 SQIVND (reference sequence). The CDR3 is made up of 17 amino acids. V was pared by 0 bases and J by 4 bases, with 16 bases between. CDR3 coding DNA: TGTGCCAGTAGTATAGATCTAGGGCTAGCGCCATACAATGAGCAGTTCTTC. It codes for CASSIDLGLAPYNEQFF.

The rearrangement joins TRBV11-3 to TRBJ2-3, with a possible D match to TRBD1 (6 bases). Germline V gives CDR1 SGHNT, CDR2 YENEEA. Trimming shortened V by 5 bases and J by 1 base, and 16 bases separated the two germline ends. This CDR3 contains 16 residues. CDR3 sequence: CASSPVGTRGTDTQYF. In DNA form, the CDR3 reads TGTGCCAGCAGCCCAGTGGGGACAAGAGGCACAGATACGCAGTATTTT.

This sequence joins TRBV12-5 and TRBJ1-1, with 8 nucleotides matching TRBD1. This CDR3 spans 17 amino acids. After removal of 6 bases from V and 1 base from J, the junction contained 13 bases not matched to a gene. In germline, CDR1 is LGHNT, CDR2 FRNRAP. CDR3 residues: CASGRTGLSPENTEAFF. The CDR3 nucleotides read TGTGCTAGTGGACGGACAGGGTTAAGTCCGGAGAACACTGAAGCTTTCTTT.

The sample holds a few counts of this clone. The V call is TRBV5-1, the J call TRBJ2-7; 8 positions match TRBD2. This CDR3 spans 15 amino acids. Trimming removed 4 bases from V and 5 bases from J; junction bases left unmatched: 11. Per the germline V gene, CDR1 is SGHRS and CDR2 is YFSETQ. In nucleotides, the CDR3 is TGCGCCAGCAGCCCCCCCGGGGGGGTGGGCGACGAGCAGTACTTC. This sequence encodes CASSPPGGVGDEQYF.

The rearrangement uses TRBV7-2 and TRBJ2-2; 11 positions agree with TRBD1. V was pared by 5 bases and J by 6 bases, with 14 bases of the junction left unmatched. This CDR3 contains 18 residues. Germline V CDR1 and CDR2: SGHTA, FQGNSA. The CDR3 protein is CASSLGTGGIVEAGELFF. DNA of the CDR3: TGTGCCAGCAGCCTCGGGACAGGGGGAATTGTAGAGGCCGGGGAGCTGTTTTTT.

The V and J genes are TRBV5-8 and TRBJ2-1, with 7 bases matching TRBD1. The CDR3 extends over 16 amino acids. Germline CDR1 is SGHTS and CDR2 is YDEGEE. V dropped 4 bases and J dropped 0; count of bases not matched to a gene: 7. The CDR3 region is CASSRDSTSSYNEQFF. For the CDR3, the DNA is TGTGCCAGCAGCCGGGACAGCACGAGCTCCTACAATGAGCAGTTCTTC.

The chain uses TRBV19 and TRBJ1-1; 7 bases are shared with TRBD1. This CDR3 comprises 16 residues. The J segment lost 6 bases and the V segment lost 10 bases, leaving 20 bases of the junction unmatched. Germline assignment: CDR1 LNHDA and CDR2 SQIVND (reference sequence). CDR3 nucleotide sequence: TGTGCCACGGGGACCCCGACAGGGCTCAAGGGCGCTGAAGCTTTCTTT. Its translation is CATGTPTGLKGAEAFF.

This chain uses TRBV7-9 with TRBJ1-1, with 9 bases identical to TRBD1. CDR3 length: 15 residues. The V segment lost 5 bases and the J segment 9 bases; nucleotides outside the gene matches: 13. Germline values: CDR1 SEHNR, CDR2 FQNEAQ (reference sequence). The CDR3 sequence is CASSAQGAGNWKAFF. Written as DNA, the CDR3 is TGTGCCAGCAGCGCACAGGGGGCAGGGAATTGGAAAGCTTTCTTT.

This sequence joins TRBV5-4 and TRBJ2-7; 9 bases line up with TRBD1. With V trimmed by 3 bases and J by 3 bases, 7 bases remained unmatched. The CDR3 runs to 15 residues. Per germline, CDR1 SGHNT and CDR2 YYREEE (reference sequence). For the CDR3, the DNA is TGTGCCAGCAGCTATGCCGGGACAGGGCTCTACGAGCAGTACTTC. Translating it yields CASSYAGTGLYEQYF.